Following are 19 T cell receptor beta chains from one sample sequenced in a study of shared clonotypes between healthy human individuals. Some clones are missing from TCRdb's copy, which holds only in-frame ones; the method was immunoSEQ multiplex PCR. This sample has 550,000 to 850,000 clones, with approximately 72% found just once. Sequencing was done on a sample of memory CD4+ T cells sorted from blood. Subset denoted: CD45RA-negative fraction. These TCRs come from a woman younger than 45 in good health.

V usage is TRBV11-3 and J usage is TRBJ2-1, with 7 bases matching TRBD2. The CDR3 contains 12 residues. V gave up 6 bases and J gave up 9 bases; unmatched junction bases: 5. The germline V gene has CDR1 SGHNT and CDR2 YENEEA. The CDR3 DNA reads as TGTGCCAGCAGAGGAGCGGGAAGTGAGCAGTTCTTC. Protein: CASRGAGSEQFF.

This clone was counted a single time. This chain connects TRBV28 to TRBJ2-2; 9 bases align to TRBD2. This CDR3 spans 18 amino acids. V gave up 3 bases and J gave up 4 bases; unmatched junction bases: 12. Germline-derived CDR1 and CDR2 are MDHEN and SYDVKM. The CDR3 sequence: CASSFLLRKLAGTGELFF. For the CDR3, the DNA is TGTGCCAGCAGTTTTTTACTTAGGAAACTAGCGGGCACCGGGGAGCTGTTTTTT.

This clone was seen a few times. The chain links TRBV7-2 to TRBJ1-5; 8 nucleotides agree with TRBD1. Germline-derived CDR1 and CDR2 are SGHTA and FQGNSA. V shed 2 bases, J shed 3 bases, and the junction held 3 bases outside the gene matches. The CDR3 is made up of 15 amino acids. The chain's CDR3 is CASSLRQGNNQPQHF. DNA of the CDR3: TGTGCCAGCAGCTTACGACAGGGGAACAATCAGCCCCAGCATTTT.

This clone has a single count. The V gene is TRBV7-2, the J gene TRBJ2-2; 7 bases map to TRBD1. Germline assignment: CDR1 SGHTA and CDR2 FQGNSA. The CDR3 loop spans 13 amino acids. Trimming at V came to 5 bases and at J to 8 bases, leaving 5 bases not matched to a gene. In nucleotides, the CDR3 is TGTGCCAGCAGCCGGACAGGACTTGGGGAGCTGTTTTTT. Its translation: CASSRTGLGELFF.

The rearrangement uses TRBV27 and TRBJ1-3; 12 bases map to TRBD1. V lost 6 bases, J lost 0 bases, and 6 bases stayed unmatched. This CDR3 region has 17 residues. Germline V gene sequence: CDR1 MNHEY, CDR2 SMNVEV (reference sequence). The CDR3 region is CASRGTGGKGSGNTIYF. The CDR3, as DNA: TGTGCCAGCAGAGGGACAGGGGGCAAAGGCTCTGGAAACACCATATATTTT.

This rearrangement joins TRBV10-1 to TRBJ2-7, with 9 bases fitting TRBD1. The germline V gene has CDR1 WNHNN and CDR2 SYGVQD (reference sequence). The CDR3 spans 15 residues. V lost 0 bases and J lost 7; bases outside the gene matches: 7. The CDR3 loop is CASSESGTGLREQYF. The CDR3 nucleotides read TGCGCCAGCAGTGAGTCGGGGACAGGGTTGCGTGAGCAGTACTTC.

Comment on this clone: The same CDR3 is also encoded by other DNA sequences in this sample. This chain's CDR3 is CASRRPGQNTEAFF. The CDR3 DNA follows: TGTGCCAGCAGGCGACCGGGACAGAACACTGAAGCTTTCTTT. The chain recombines TRBV6-5 with TRBJ1-1, with TRBD1 as a possible D gene (6 bases). The CDR3 is made up of 14 amino acids. Trimming shortened V by 6 bases and J by 1 base, and 12 bases separated the two germline ends. Germline V gives CDR1 MNHEY, CDR2 SVGAGI.

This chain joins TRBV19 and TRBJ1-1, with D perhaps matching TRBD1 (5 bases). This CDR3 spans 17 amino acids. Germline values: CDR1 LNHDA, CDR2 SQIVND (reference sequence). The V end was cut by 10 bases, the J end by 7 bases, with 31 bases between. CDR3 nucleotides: TGTGCCACAACACGAGGCGCCTCAGGGTTTGGGCTTCATGAAGCTTTCTTT. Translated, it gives CATTRGASGFGLHEAFF.

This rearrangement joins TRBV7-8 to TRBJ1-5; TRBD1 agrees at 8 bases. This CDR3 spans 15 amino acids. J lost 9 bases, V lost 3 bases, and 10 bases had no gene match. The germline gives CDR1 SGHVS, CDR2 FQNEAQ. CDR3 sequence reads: CASSLGTGESWPQHF. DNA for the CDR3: TGTGCCAGCAGCTTGGGGACAGGTGAGAGTTGGCCCCAGCATTTT.

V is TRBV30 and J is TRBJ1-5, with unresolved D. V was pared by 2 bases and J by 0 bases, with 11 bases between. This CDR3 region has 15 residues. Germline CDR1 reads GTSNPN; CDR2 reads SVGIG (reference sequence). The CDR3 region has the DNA TGTGCCTGGAGTCGAGGCAGCGATAGCAATCAGCCCCAGCATTTT. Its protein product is CAWSRGSDSNQPQHF.

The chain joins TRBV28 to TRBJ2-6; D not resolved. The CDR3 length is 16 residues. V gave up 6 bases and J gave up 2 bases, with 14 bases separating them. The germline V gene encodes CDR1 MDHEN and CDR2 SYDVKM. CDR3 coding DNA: TGTGCCAGCAGACCCCCAGGTTCCACTGGGGCCAACGTCCTGACTTTC. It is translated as CASRPPGSTGANVLTF. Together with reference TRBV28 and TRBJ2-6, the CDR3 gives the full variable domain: DVKVTQSSRYLVKRTGEKVFLECVQDMDHENMFWYRQDPGLGLRLIYFSYDVKMKEKGDIPEGYSVSREKKERFSLILESASTNQTSMYLCASRPPGSTGANVLTFGAGSRLTVL.

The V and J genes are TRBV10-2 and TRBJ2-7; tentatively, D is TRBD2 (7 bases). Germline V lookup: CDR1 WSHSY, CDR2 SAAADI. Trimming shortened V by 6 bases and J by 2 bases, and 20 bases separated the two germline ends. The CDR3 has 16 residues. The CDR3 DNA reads TGCGCCAGCAGAGACAGGTGGGGGGGGAGTACCTACGAGCAGTACTTC. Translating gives CASRDRWGGSTYEQYF.

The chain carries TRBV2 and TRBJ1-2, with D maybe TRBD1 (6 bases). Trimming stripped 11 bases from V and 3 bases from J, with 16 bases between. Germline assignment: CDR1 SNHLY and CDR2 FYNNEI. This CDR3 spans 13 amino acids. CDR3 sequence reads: CAGGTQPDYGYTF. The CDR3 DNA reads TGTGCCGGAGGGACACAACCTGACTATGGCTACACCTTC.

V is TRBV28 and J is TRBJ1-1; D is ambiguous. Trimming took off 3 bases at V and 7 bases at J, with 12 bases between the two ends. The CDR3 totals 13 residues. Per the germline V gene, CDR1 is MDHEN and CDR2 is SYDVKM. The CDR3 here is CASSFPGGNEAFF. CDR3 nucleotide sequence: TGTGCCAGCAGTTTCCCGGGCGGGAATGAAGCTTTCTTT.

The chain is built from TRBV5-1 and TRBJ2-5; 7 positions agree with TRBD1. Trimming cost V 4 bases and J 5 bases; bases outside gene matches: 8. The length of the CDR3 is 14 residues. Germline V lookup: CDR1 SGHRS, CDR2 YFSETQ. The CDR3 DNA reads TGCGCCAGCAGCCCCTCGACAGGGTTGGAGACCCAGTACTTC. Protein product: CASSPSTGLETQYF. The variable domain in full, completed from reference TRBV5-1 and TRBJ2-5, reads KAGVTQTPRYLIKTRGQQVTLSCSPISGHRSVSWYQQTPGQGLQFLFEYFSETQRNKGNFPGRFSGRQFSNSRSEMNVSTLELGDSALYLCASSPSTGLETQYFGPGTRLLVL.

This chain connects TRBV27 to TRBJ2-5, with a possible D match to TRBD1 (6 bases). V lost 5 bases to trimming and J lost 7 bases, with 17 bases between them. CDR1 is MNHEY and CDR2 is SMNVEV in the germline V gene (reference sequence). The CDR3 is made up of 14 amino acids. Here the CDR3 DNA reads TGTGCCAGCAGTCCCGGGGACACCCCCTCGACCCAGTACTTC. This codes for CASSPGDTPSTQYF.

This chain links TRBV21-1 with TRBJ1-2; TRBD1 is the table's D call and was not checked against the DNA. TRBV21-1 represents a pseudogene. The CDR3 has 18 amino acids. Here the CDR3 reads CASTWQIRGDRIDYGYTF. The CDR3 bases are TGTGCCAGCACGTGGCAGATACGGGGGGACAGGATAGACTATGGCTACACCTTC.

The CDR3 sequence is CASSLTTSAYNEQFF. In DNA form, the CDR3 reads TGCGCCAGCAGCTTGACAACTAGCGCCTACAATGAGCAGTTCTTC. This chain uses TRBV5-1 with TRBJ2-1; 7 bases fit TRBD2. After removal of 1 base from V and 2 bases from J, the junction contained 3 bases not matched to a gene. The CDR3 covers 15 residues. Germline CDR1 reads SGHRS; CDR2 reads YFSETQ.

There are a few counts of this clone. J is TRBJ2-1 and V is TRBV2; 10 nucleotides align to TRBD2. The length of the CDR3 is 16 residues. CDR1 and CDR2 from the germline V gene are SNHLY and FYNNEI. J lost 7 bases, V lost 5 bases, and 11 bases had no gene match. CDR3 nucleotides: TGTGCCAGCAGTTTGGGGGGGACTAGCGTGAGTAATGAGCAGTTCTTC. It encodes CASSLGGTSVSNEQFF.